Listed below are T cell receptor beta chains from one sample, sequenced in a study of patients and donors after allogeneic stem cell transplantation. MiXCR was run by TCRdb on the RT-PCR reads, yielding one entry per CDR3 protein. In the table there are approximately 21,000 distinct CDR3 sequences, around 29% of which are singletons. The sequencing input was blood, either unsorted or a sorted T cell fraction (not recorded which). The origin of the receptors is a human donor who was either an allogeneic HSCT recipient or a stem cell or donor lymphocyte infusion donor (not recorded which). It is not recorded whose cells these are; they may come from a transplant donor. The CDR3 runs from the conserved cysteine through the conserved F or W. Fields, in order: CDR3 protein, CDR3 DNA, V gene, clone size, D gene, J gene. The D gene is left open where the match is weak. Size values are once, few and many counts, or a class for expanded clones, and some rows have none.

CASSRQGGRYNEQFF,TGTGCCAGCAGCCGACAGGGCGGCCGTTACAATGAGCAGTTCTTC,TRBV5-4,.,TRBD1,TRBJ2-1
CSVVRDRGYEQYF,TGCAGCGTTGTCAGGGACCGTGGCTACGAGCAGTACTTC,TRBV29-1,.,.,TRBJ2-7
CASSFWSRGYESSYNEQFF,TGCGCCAGCAGCTTTTGGAGCAGGGGCTACGAGAGCTCCTACAATGAGCAGTTCTTC,TRBV5-1,once,.,TRBJ2-1
CASSFWGVGGNTIYF,TGTGCCAGCAGTTTCTGGGGGGTTGGTGGAAACACCATATATTTT,TRBV12-3/TRBV12-4,few,.,TRBJ1-3
CSARGGTDTQYF,TGCAGTGCTAGGGGCGGCACAGATACGCAGTATTTT,TRBV20-1,.,.,TRBJ2-3
CSARDGTGSYGYTF,TGCAGTGCTAGAGATGGTACAGGGTCCTATGGCTACACCTTC,TRBV20-1,.,.,TRBJ1-2
CSARGPRNQPQHF,TGCAGTGCTAGAGGACCGCGCAATCAGCCCCAGCATTTT,TRBV20-1,few,.,TRBJ1-5
CASSLRRDRSIWDYGYTF,TGTGCCAGCAGTCTTAGACGGGACAGGAGCATCTGGGACTATGGCTACACCTTC,TRBV7-2,.,TRBD1,TRBJ1-2
CASRPSGGRTDTQYF,TGTGCCAGCAGACCTAGCGGGGGGAGAACAGATACGCAGTATTTT,TRBV6-5,.,TRBD2,TRBJ2-3
CATSLRGGSSYNEQFF,TGTGCCACCAGTTTACGGGGGGGGAGCTCCTACAATGAGCAGTTCTTC,TRBV24-1,once,TRBD2,TRBJ2-1
CASSPQYNEQFF,TGTGCCAGCTCACCACAGTACAATGAGCAGTTCTTC,TRBV18,.,.,TRBJ2-1
CASSQAPGQSSGNTIYF,TGCGCCAGCAGCCAAGCTCCCGGACAGAGCTCTGGAAACACCATATATTTT,TRBV4-3,.,.,TRBJ1-3
CASTRGTGELFF,TGTGCCAGCACCCGGGGGACCGGGGAGCTGTTTTTT,TRBV6-5,.,.,TRBJ2-2